The T cell receptor (beta chain) described here comes from a study of regulatory T cells in long-lasting Graves disease. This clonotype was seen only a few times. Its antigen is as yet unknown. Points from the study as a whole: Persistent Graves' patients showed less TCR diversity than newly diagnosed patients showed.

Sequencing libraries for TCR beta were prepared with iRepertoire HTBI primers and Arm-PCR of CDR3 regions. One entry per CDR3 protein, called by TCRdb with MiXCR from the multiplex PCR reads. The sample comprises around 500,000 distinct CDR3 sequences, around 11% of which are singletons, and around 9.3% rests with the top ten. The CDR3 covers 16 residues. Germline lookup yields CDR1 KGHSH and CDR2 LQKENI. The V gene lost 1 base and the J gene lost 0 bases, with 10 bases spanning the gap. The time point here: newly diagnosed GD, antithyroid drugs for less than 3 months. There was RNA extracted from PBMCs, and the TCR library was made from it. These sequences were also reported in another study, on T cells in Graves' hyperthyroidism and ophthalmopathy. That study reports: For the diagnoses, clinical symptoms, serum thyroxine and TRAb, thyroid ultrasound and orbital computed tomography were used. The study used the HTBI primer set for a first-round RT-PCR of the TCR CDR3.

V is TRBV18 and J is TRBJ2-1; D not resolved. The sample in question was peripheral blood mononuclear cells (PBMCs), obtained at new diagnosis, from a patient treated with antithyroid drugs. The sequence was obtained from a woman aged 25 to 39 with Graves disease. As DNA, the CDR3 is TGTGCCAGCTCACCACTGGGCGTAAGCTCCTACAATGAGCAGTTCTTC. Its protein is CASSPLGVSSYNEQFF.